Listed here are 12 T cell receptor beta chains from one sample, sequenced in a study of cytomegalovirus exposure and HLA in healthy donors. Assay: immunoSEQ multiplex PCR; the TCRdb copy retains only in-frame clones and omits some. This sample has around 150,000 clones, with 80% to 90% found just once. Sequenced: PBMCs. The receptors stem from a woman aged 18-35 years in good health and CMV-seronegative.

V gene TRBV30 combines with J gene TRBJ1-4, with 7 nucleotides matching TRBD1. V shed 3 bases, J shed 3 bases, and the junction held 16 bases outside the gene matches. The germline V gene has CDR1 GTSNPN and CDR2 SVGIG (reference sequence). The CDR3 spans 18 residues. The CDR3 here is CAWRPGDLRQGANEKLFF. Written as DNA, the CDR3 is TGTGCCTGGAGGCCGGGCGACCTAAGACAGGGAGCTAATGAAAAACTGTTTTTT.

The V gene is TRBV10-3, the J gene TRBJ1-2, with D uncertain. Germline CDR1 ENHRY, CDR2 SYGVKD. V lost 5 bases and J 0 bases, leaving 10 bases between the germline ends. The CDR3 runs 14 residues. Written as DNA, the CDR3 is TGTGCCATCAGTCGGACTTCCCCTAACTATGGCTACACCTTC. It yields the protein CAISRTSPNYGYTF.

The chain employs TRBV10-3 and TRBJ2-2; the match to TRBD1 covers 8 bases. Germline V gene data show CDR1 as ENHRY and CDR2 as SYGVKD. The CDR3 has 15 amino acids. V lost 5 bases to trimming and J lost 2 bases; unmatched junction nucleotides: 4. For the CDR3, the DNA is TGTGCCATCAGTCAGGGACAGGCAAACACCGGGGAGCTGTTTTTT. As protein: CAISQGQANTGELFF.

The chain links TRBV7-9 to TRBJ2-1; 8 positions agree with TRBD2. V gave up 6 bases and J gave up 2 bases; unmatched junction bases: 6. CDR1 is SEHNR, CDR2 FQNEAQ, per germline (reference sequence). This CDR3 has 15 residues. CDR3 DNA sequence: TGTGCCAGCAGGGGATGGCGGGAGGCCTACAATGAGCAGTTCTTC. It yields the protein CASRGWREAYNEQFF.

The chain couples TRBV29-1 to TRBJ2-5, with D unclear. V was shortened by 7 bases and J by 1 base, with 4 bases between the two germline ends. CDR3 length: 10 amino acids. Per the germline V gene, CDR1 is SQVTM and CDR2 is ANQGSEA. The DNA for the CDR3 is TGCAGCGGGCTCCAAGAGACCCAGTACTTC. Translated, it gives CSGLQETQYF. The full variable domain, in which reference TRBV29-1 and TRBJ2-5 provide the parts outside the CDR3, is SAVISQKPSRDICQRGTSLTIQCQVDSQVTMMFWYRQQPGQSLTLIATANQGSEATYESGFVIDKFPISRPNLTFSTLTVSNMSPEDSSIYLCSGLQETQYFGPGTRLLVL.

J is TRBJ2-7 and V is TRBV4-3; D possibly corresponds to TRBD2 (5 bases). V lost 8 bases to trimming and J lost 3 bases, with 8 bases between them. Germline values: CDR1 LGHNA, CDR2 YSLEER. The CDR3 contains 11 residues. As DNA, the CDR3 is TGCGCCAGCTACGGAGGCTACGAGCAGTACTTC. Its protein is CASYGGYEQYF.

The V gene is TRBV6-5, the J gene TRBJ1-5, with 9 bases lining up with TRBD1. CDR3 size: 15 residues. Germline V CDR1 and CDR2: MNHEY, SVGAGI. V shed 6 bases, J shed 3 bases, and the junction held 6 bases outside the gene matches. The DNA of the CDR3 is TGTGCCAGCAGCACAGGGGGCTTTCACAATCAGCCCCAGCATTTT. As protein: CASSTGGFHNQPQHF.

The sample holds one count of this clone. The chain couples TRBV4-3 to TRBJ2-1, with 7 bases identical to TRBD2. This CDR3 comprises 16 residues. V trimming: 0 bases; J trimming: 7 bases; junction bases outside the gene matches: 9. Germline V lookup: CDR1 LGHNA, CDR2 YSLEER. The CDR3 is CASSQDAGVGGNEQFF. The CDR3 nucleotides are TGCGCCAGCAGCCAAGATGCGGGAGTAGGAGGGAATGAGCAGTTCTTC.

The chain combines TRBV6-1 with TRBJ1-1; D perhaps matches TRBD1 (5 bases). Trimming removed 3 bases at V and 2 bases at J, with 13 bases between. CDR3 size: 15 residues. Per the germline V gene, CDR1 is MNHNS and CDR2 is SASEGT. CDR3 loop: CASSDLRTLNTEAFF. CDR3 bases: TGTGCCAGCAGTGACCTTAGGACACTAAACACTGAAGCTTTCTTT.

The chain joins TRBV27 to TRBJ1-1; D possibly corresponds to TRBD1 (5 bases). CDR3 size: 15 residues. Germline CDR1 and CDR2: MNHEY and SMNVEV (reference sequence). Trimming removed 1 base at V and 1 base at J, with 10 bases between. The CDR3 DNA is TGTGCCAGCAGTTTATTTACAGGAAAGAACACTGAAGCTTTCTTT. This translates into CASSLFTGKNTEAFF.

V gene TRBV11-2 combines with J gene TRBJ2-5; TRBD2 aligns across 8 bases. V lost 5 bases, J lost 6 bases, and 17 bases stayed unmatched. The CDR3 is 17 amino acids. Germline V gene data show CDR1 as SGHAT and CDR2 as FQNNGV. The CDR3: CASSLSPAGRATKTQYF. The CDR3 DNA reads TGTGCCAGCAGCCTAAGCCCCGCCGGGAGGGCCACGAAGACCCAGTACTTC.

J is TRBJ1-6 and V is TRBV14; no clear D gene. The CDR3 is 16 amino acids. V dropped 6 bases and J dropped 11 bases, with 23 bases sitting between them. Germline V gene sequence: CDR1 SGHDN, CDR2 FVKESK. For the CDR3, the DNA is TGTGCCAGCAGTCCCCGGGGAGCCGCTGAGAGAGCACCCCTCCACTTT. Translated: CASSPRGAAERAPLHF.